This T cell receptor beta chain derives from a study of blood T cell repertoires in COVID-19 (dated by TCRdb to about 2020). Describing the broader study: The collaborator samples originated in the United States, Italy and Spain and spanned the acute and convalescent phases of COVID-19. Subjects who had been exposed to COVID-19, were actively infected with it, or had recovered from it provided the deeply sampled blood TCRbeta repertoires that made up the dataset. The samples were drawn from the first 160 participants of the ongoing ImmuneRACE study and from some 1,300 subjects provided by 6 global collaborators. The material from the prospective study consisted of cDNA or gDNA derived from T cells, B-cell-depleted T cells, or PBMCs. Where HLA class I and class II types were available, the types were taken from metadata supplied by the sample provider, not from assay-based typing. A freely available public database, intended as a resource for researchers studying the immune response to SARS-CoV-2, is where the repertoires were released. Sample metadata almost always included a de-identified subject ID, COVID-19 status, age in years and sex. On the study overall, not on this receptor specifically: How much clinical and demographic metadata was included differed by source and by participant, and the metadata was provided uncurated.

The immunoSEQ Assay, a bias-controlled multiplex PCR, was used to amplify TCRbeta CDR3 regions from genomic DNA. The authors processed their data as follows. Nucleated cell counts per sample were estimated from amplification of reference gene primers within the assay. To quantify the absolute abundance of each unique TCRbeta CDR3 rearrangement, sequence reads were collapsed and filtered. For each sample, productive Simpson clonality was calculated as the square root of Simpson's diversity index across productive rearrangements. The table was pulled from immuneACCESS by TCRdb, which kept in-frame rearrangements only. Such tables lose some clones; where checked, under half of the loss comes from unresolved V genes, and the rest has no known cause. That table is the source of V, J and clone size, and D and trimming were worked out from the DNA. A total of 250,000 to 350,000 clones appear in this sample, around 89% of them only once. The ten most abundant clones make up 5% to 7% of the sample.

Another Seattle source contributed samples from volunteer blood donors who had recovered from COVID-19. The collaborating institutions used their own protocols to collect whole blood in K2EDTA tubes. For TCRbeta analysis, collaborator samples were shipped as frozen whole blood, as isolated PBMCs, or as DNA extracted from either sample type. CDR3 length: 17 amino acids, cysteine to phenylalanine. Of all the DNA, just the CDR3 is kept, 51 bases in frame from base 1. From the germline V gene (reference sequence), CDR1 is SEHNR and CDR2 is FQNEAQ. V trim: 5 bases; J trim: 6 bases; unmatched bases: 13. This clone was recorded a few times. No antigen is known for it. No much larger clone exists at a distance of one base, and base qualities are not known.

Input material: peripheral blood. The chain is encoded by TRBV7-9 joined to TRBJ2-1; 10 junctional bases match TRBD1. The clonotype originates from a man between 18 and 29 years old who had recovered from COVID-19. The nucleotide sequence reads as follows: TGTGCCAGCAGCCGAAGTACTAGGGACAGGGGAGGCAATGAGCAGTTCTTC. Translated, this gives CASSRSTRDRGGNEQFF.